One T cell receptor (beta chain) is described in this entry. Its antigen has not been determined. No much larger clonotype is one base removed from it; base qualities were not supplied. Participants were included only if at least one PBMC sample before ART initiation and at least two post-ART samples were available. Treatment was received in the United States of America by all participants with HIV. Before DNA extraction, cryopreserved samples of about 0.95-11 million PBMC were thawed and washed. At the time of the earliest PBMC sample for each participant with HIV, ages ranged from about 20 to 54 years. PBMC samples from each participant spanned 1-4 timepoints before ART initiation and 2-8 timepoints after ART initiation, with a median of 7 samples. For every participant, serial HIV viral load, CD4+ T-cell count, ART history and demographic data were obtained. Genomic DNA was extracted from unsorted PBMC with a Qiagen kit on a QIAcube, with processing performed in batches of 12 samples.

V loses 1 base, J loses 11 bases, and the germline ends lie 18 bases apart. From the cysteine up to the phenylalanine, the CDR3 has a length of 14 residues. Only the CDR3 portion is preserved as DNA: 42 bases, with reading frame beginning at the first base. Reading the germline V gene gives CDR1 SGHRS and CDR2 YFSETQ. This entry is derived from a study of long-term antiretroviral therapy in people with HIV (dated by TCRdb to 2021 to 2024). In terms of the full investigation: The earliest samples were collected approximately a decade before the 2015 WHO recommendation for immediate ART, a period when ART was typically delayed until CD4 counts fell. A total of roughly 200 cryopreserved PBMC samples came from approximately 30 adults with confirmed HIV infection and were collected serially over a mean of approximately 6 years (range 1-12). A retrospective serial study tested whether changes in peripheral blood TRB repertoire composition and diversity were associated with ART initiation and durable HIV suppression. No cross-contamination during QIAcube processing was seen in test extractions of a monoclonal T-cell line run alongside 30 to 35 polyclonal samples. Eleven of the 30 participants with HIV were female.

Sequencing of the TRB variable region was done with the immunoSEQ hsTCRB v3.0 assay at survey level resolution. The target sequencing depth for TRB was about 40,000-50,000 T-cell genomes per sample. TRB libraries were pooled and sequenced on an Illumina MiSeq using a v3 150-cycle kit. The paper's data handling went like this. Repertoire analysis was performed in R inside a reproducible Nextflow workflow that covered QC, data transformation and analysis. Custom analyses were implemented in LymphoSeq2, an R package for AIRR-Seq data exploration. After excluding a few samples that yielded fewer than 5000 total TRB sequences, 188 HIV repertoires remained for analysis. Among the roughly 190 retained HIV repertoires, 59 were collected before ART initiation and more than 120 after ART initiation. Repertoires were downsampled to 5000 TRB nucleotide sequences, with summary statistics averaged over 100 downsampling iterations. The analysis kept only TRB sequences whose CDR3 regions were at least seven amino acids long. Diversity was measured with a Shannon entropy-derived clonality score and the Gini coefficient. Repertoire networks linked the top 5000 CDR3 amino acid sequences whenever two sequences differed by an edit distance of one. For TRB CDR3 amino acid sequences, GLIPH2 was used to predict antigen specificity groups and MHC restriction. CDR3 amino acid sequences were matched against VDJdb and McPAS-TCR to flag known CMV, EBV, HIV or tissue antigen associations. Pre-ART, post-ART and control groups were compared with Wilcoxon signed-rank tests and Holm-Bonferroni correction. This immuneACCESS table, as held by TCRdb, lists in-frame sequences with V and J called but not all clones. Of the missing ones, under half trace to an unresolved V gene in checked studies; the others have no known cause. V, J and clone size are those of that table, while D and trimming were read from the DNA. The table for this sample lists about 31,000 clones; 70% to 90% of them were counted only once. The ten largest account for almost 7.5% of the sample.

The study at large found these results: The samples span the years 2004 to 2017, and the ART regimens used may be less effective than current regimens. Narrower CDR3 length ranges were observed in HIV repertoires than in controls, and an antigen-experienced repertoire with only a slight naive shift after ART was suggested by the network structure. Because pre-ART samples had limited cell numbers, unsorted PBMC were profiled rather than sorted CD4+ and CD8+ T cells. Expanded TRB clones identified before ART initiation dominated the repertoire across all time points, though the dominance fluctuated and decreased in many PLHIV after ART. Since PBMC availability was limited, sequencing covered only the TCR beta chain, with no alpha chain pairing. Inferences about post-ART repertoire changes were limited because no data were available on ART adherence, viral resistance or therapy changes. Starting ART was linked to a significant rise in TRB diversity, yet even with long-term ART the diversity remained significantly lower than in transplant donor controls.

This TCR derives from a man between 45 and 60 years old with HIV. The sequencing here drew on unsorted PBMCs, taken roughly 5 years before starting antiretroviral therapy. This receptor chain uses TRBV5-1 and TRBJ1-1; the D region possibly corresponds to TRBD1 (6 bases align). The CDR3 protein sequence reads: CASSLNSRDRKAFF. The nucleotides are TGCGCCAGCAGCTTGAATTCTCGCGACAGGAAGGCTTTCTTT.